These 21 T cell receptor beta chains were sequenced from one sample in a study of metastatic and nonmetastatic thyroid tumors. Patients were all untreated before their thyroid surgery. TCRdb re-analyzed the PCR reads through MiXCR. This sample has some 83,000 clones; under 15% occur once, and the top ten carry approximately 10%. The sample taken for sequencing was tumor tissue. The source of these receptors is a female donor with papillary thyroid cancer or a benign thyroid nodule (not recorded which). Some clones in this sample may be carry-over from other donors' samples.

This clone appeared many times. The chain recombines TRBV20-1 with TRBJ2-3, with D perhaps matching TRBD2 (6 bases). The ends were cut back, 5 bases at V and 2 bases at J, with 14 bases in the middle. The CDR3 is 14 amino acids. The germline gives CDR1 DFQATT, CDR2 SNEGSKA (reference sequence). The CDR3 protein is CSAALGSPTDTQYF. CDR3 bases: TGCAGTGCTGCACTCGGGAGCCCCACAGATACGCAGTATTTT.

Notes on this clone: A read error may explain this, as a much larger clone is one base away. The rearrangement links TRBV4-1 to TRBJ2-2; 9 nucleotides align to TRBD1. The CDR3 is 16 amino acids. Germline values: CDR1 MGHRA, CDR2 YSYEKL. The trim removed 7 bases at V and 3 bases at J, leaving 9 bases unmatched. The CDR3 spells CASIHRDRVDTGELFF. The CDR3 DNA follows: TGCGCCAGCATCCACCGGGACAGGGTGGACACCGGGGAGCTGTTTTTT.

The table lists this clone with a few counts. A much larger clonotype is one base distant, so this may be a read error. V is TRBV12-3 or TRBV12-4 and J is TRBJ2-3, with D hard to call. V gave up 7 bases and J gave up 5 bases, with 10 bases separating them. CDR3 length: 12 residues. The CDR3 DNA reads TGTGCCAGCATTATAGAGGTAGATACGCAGTATTTT. This encodes CASIIEVDTQYF.

This clone has at least ten counts. This sequence joins TRBV12-3 or TRBV12-4 and TRBJ1-1; D unresolved. This CDR3 is 12 amino acids long. Trimming pared 3 bases from V and 3 bases from J, leaving 5 bases between. CDR3 sequence: CASSFGYTEAFF. The CDR3 bases are TGTGCCAGCAGTTTTGGTTACACTGAAGCTTTCTTT.

This clone has a count of ten or more. The chain links TRBV6-1 to TRBJ1-2; tentatively, D is TRBD1 (5 bases). The V end lost 2 bases, the J end lost 4 bases, and 17 bases lay between the germline ends. The CDR3 is made up of 16 amino acids. From germline, CDR1 is MNHNS and CDR2 SASEGT. The chain's CDR3 is CASSEYEWAGSYGYTF. The CDR3 DNA reads as TGTGCCAGCAGTGAATACGAGTGGGCAGGGTCCTATGGCTACACCTTC.

This clone was counted many times. The chain links TRBV5-1 to TRBJ2-2, with TRBD1 as a possible D gene (6 bases). The germline V gene encodes CDR1 SGHRS and CDR2 YFSETQ. V lost 0 bases and J 0 bases, leaving 12 bases between the germline ends. The CDR3 has 17 amino acids. The CDR3 DNA sequence: TGCGCCAGCAGCTTGGGCAACAGGGAGTCGAACACCGGGGAGCTGTTTTTT. It is translated as CASSLGNRESNTGELFF.

CDR3 residues: CASSVGTGGDTQHF. The DNA for the CDR3 is TGTGCCAGCAGTGTCGGGACAGGTGGTGATACGCAGCATTTT. The chain uses TRBV6-1 and TRBJ2-3, with 8 bases that match TRBD1. The assigned J gene may be wrong: the sequence end matches TRBJ1-5 better. Looked up from germline, CDR1 is MNHNS and CDR2 is SASEGT. The CDR3 spans 14 residues.

The chain has TRBV11-2 and TRBJ2-6; 10 positions match TRBD1. Trimming cost V 7 bases and J 2 bases; bases outside gene matches: 8. The germline V gene has CDR1 SGHAT and CDR2 FQNNGV. The CDR3 is 17 amino acids. The CDR3 DNA follows: TGTGCCAGCATCCCCGGGACAGGGGTTACTGGGGCCAACGTCCTGACTTTC. Amino acid sequence: CASIPGTGVTGANVLTF.

This clone appeared a single time. The junction departs from germline at one end; a sequencing error may be responsible. V and J are TRBV5-1 and TRBJ2-7, with 12 nucleotides matching TRBD2. This CDR3 contains 16 residues. The germline CDR1 and CDR2 sequences are SGHRS and YFSETQ. This CDR3 is CAGSLVTSGGSYEQYF. The CDR3 DNA reads as TGCGCCGGCAGCTTGGTGACTAGCGGGGGCTCCTACGAGCAGTACTTC.

This clone was seen just once. The junction departs from germline at one end; a sequencing error may be responsible. The chain employs TRBV20-1 and TRBJ1-1; the match to TRBD1 covers 8 bases. The CDR3 consists of 15 residues. In germline, CDR1 is DFQATT, CDR2 SNEGSKA (reference sequence). The CDR3 DNA follows: TGCAGTGCTGCCCGACGGGCAGGGGGCATAACTGAAGCTTTTTTT. Encoded protein: CSAARRAGGITEAFF.

In this sample, this clone turned up many times. Other DNA sequences in this sample translate to the same CDR3. The rearrangement uses TRBV10-3 and TRBJ1-1; D not resolved. Germline CDR1 ENHRY, CDR2 SYGVKD. CDR3 length: 12 residues. V lost 3 bases and J lost 1, with 3 bases in between. Here the CDR3 DNA reads TGTGCCATCAGTGATGGGAACACTGAAGCTTTCTTT. Protein product: CAISDGNTEAFF.

For this clone: This may arise from a read error, as a much more abundant clone is one base away. Other DNA sequences within the sample encode an identical CDR3. This chain joins TRBV6-1 and TRBJ2-3; no reliable D call. Germline lookup yields CDR1 MNHNS and CDR2 SASEGT. V lost 6 bases and J lost 0, with 4 bases in between. This CDR3 has 12 residues. The chain's CDR3 is CASSRSTDTQYF. CDR3 bases: TGTGCCAGCAGCCGGAGCACAGATACGCAGTATTTT.

This clone was detected a few times. V is TRBV18 and J is TRBJ2-1; TRBD1 matches 7 bases. The CDR3 runs to 18 residues. J gave up 4 bases and V 5 bases, and 17 bases lay outside the gene matches. Germline V gene sequence: CDR1 KGHSH, CDR2 LQKENI. CDR3: CASSTLGRQGVSYNEQFF. The CDR3 nucleotides read TGTGCCAGCTCAACCCTAGGAAGGCAGGGGGTTTCTTACAATGAGCAGTTCTTC.

This clone occurred many times. The rearrangement uses TRBV2 and TRBJ2-2; 7 bases are shared with TRBD2. This CDR3 is 16 amino acids long. Losses at the gene ends were 6 bases for V and 0 bases for J; bases not matched to a gene: 7. CDR1 is SNHLY, CDR2 FYNNEI, per germline. CDR3 coding DNA: TGTGCCAGCAGGAGGGACTATAACGCGAACACCGGGGAGCTGTTTTTT. This sequence encodes CASRRDYNANTGELFF.

This clone showed up many times. This chain connects TRBV7-9 to TRBJ2-2, with D possibly matching TRBD2 (6 bases). Deletions cut 1 base from V and 1 base from J, with 10 bases between. Germline V gene sequence: CDR1 SEHNR, CDR2 FQNEAQ (reference sequence). The length of the CDR3 is 16 residues. CDR3 residues: CASSLVVAENTGELFF. The CDR3 DNA sequence: TGTGCCAGCAGCTTAGTTGTAGCGGAGAACACCGGGGAGCTGTTTTTT. The whole variable domain, filled in from reference TRBV7-9 and TRBJ2-2, reads DTGVSQNPRHKITKRGQNVTFRCDPISEHNRLYWYRQTLGQGPEFLTYFQNEAQLEKSRLLSDRFSAERPKGSFSTLEIQRTEQGDSAMYLCASSLVVAENTGELFFGEGSRLTVL.

This clone has a handful of counts. This may come from a read error, since a much larger clone is one base off. V gene TRBV14 combines with J gene TRBJ2-1; D remains ambiguous. Trimming cost V 5 bases and J 9 bases, with 8 bases left between them. CDR3 length: 11 residues. CDR1 SGHDN and CDR2 FVKESK come from the germline V gene. The CDR3 region has the DNA TGTGCCAGCAGCGCGGTAGTTGAGCAGTTCTTC. As protein: CASSAVVEQFF.

This sequence joins TRBV15 and TRBJ2-2; possible D gene TRBD2, 6 bases. The germline V and J ends were trimmed by 0 bases and 2 bases, with 10 bases remaining between them. Germline CDR1 and CDR2: LNHNV and YYDKDF (reference sequence). This CDR3 has 16 residues. The CDR3 DNA reads as TGTGCCACCAGCAGAGAGGCGGGGCAAAACACCGGGGAGCTGTTTTTT. Protein product: CATSREAGQNTGELFF.

In its sample, this clone was seen many times. V is TRBV9 and J is TRBJ2-7, with D hard to call. CDR1 and CDR2 from the germline V gene are SGDLS and YYNGEE. V was shortened by 0 bases and J by 5 bases, with 9 bases between the two germline ends. This CDR3 has 13 amino acids. CDR3 in DNA: TGTGCCAGCAGCGTAGAGGGATTCGACGAGCAGTACTTC. Encoded protein: CASSVEGFDEQYF.

This clone turned up a few times. Different DNA sequences within this sample yield the same CDR3. This chain links TRBV9 with TRBJ1-1; 8 bases align to TRBD1. V trimming: 0 bases; J trimming: 12 bases; junction bases outside the gene matches: 10. Germline CDR1 and CDR2: SGDLS and YYNGEE. This CDR3 contains 14 residues. Here the CDR3 DNA reads TGTGCCAGCAGCGTAGCATATCAGGGGGCCGATACTTTCTTT. Protein sequence: CASSVAYQGADTFF.

The chain links TRBV20-1 to TRBJ2-7; the D is unclear. The CDR3 consists of 14 residues. The germline gives CDR1 DFQATT, CDR2 SNEGSKA (reference sequence). V lost 6 bases and J lost 3, with 18 bases in between. CDR3 nucleotide sequence: TGCAGTGCGGGCCTACCGGGCAAGGTCTACGAGCAGTACTTC. Its protein product is CSAGLPGKVYEQYF.

At least ten counts were recorded for this clone. The chain employs TRBV2 and TRBJ1-5; 10 positions agree with TRBD1. The V and J ends lost 8 bases and 4 bases, in that order; junction bases with no gene match: 5. Germline assignment: CDR1 SNHLY and CDR2 FYNNEI. The CDR3 is made up of 14 amino acids. The chain's CDR3 is CASWTGGINQPQHF. The CDR3 DNA sequence: TGTGCCAGCTGGACAGGGGGAATTAATCAGCCCCAGCATTTT.